This T cell receptor (beta chain) comes out of a study of human T cells and chemical hapten exposure. On the study more broadly: Read at 6 days, the patch tests placed 0.01% DPC on the upper back.

This clonotype appeared a few times. Time point of the sample: patch test 3, about 24 weeks after DPC sensitization. The treatment: therapeutic diphenylcyclopropenone sensitization with weekly scalp DPC. Someone pulled total RNA out of unfractionated whole blood. From the RACE reads, TCRdb called clonotypes with MiXCR, one entry per CDR3 protein. Of roughly 39,000 distinct CDR3 sequences in the sample, about 12% were seen once. This CDR3 region has 16 residues. V lost 6 bases to trimming and J lost 0 bases, with 12 bases between them. The germline V gene has CDR1 SGHVS and CDR2 FQNEAQ. The chain is built from TRBV7-8 and TRBJ1-6; maybe TRBD1 (6 bases). This receptor was identified in a woman aged 40 to 50 with alopecia areata. Some clones in this sample may be carry-over from other donors' samples. This specimen was whole blood, taken in connection with sensitization to the hapten diphenylcyclopropenone (DPC). In DNA, the CDR3 is TGTGCCAGCAGACACACAGGGAGCTCCTATAATTCACCCCTCCACTTT. This gives the protein CASRHTGSSYNSPLHF.